Below, 8 T cell receptor beta chains from the same sample are listed, as sequenced in a study of beta chain features in type 1 diabetes. Their cognate antigens are unknown. General observations from the study: Researchers report that Type 1 diabetes patients had moderately but significantly shorter TCRB CDR3s across all four CD4+ subsets.

Expressed TCRB transcripts were sequenced because the entire RNA isolate underwent reverse transcription. Data came from immunoSEQ multiplex PCR; TCRdb stores just in-frame clones and leaves some out. The sample holds about 710,000 clones, more than 12% seen once. Specimen: naive CD4+ T cells from blood. The origin of the receptors is a young man with type 1 diabetes.

The chain combines TRBV28 with TRBJ2-1; D unclear. The germline V and J ends were trimmed by 5 bases and 2 bases, with 16 bases remaining between them. Germline values: CDR1 MDHEN, CDR2 SYDVKM. This CDR3 spans 16 amino acids. CDR3 in DNA: TGTGCCAGCAGTACCGTCGGCCCCGTGACCTACAATGAGCAGTTCTTC. This sequence encodes CASSTVGPVTYNEQFF. The entire variable domain, with the rest obtained from reference TRBV28 and TRBJ2-1, is as follows: DVKVTQSSRYLVKRTGEKVFLECVQDMDHENMFWYRQDPGLGLRLIYFSYDVKMKEKGDIPEGYSVSREKKERFSLILESASTNQTSMYLCASSTVGPVTYNEQFFGPGTRLTVL.

The rearrangement joins TRBV5-4 to TRBJ2-5, with 9 positions matching TRBD1. Unmatched junction bases numbered 3, after V lost 0 bases and J lost 3 bases. Germline loops: CDR1 SGHNT, CDR2 YYREEE (reference sequence). The CDR3 has 15 residues. DNA of the CDR3: TGTGCCAGCAGCTTGGGAAGGACAGGGGAAGAGACCCAGTACTTC. Translation gives CASSLGRTGEETQYF.

The chain links TRBV5-4 to TRBJ2-6; 7 bases agree with TRBD1. The CDR3 contains 19 residues. Germline values: CDR1 SGHNT, CDR2 YYREEE (reference sequence). The ends lost 5 bases at V and 1 base at J; junction bases unmatched: 15. CDR3 residues: CASSSLTGQPQSGANVLTF. CDR3 in DNA: TGTGCCAGCAGTTCTCTCACGGGACAGCCTCAATCTGGGGCCAACGTCCTGACTTTC. The complete variable domain, with remaining parts taken from reference TRBV5-4 and TRBJ2-6, reads ETGVTQSPTHLIKTRGQQVTLRCSSQSGHNTVSWYQQALGQGPQFIFQYYREEENGRGNFPPRFSGLQFPNYSSELNVNALELDDSALYLCASSSLTGQPQSGANVLTFGAGSRLTVL.

V is TRBV5-8 and J is TRBJ2-7; unclear D gene. Looked up from germline, CDR1 is SGHTS and CDR2 is YDEGEE. The CDR3 has 13 residues. Trimming left V 1 base short and J 1 base short, with 6 bases between. In DNA, the CDR3 is TGTGCCAGCAGCTTGCTAATTTCCTACGAGCAGTACTTC. It translates to CASSLLISYEQYF.

This clone was observed a handful of times. The chain combines TRBV4-3 with TRBJ1-6; no definite D call. The V gene's germline CDR1 is LGHNA and CDR2 YSLEER. The CDR3 extends over 19 amino acids. V lost 0 bases to trimming and J lost 1 base, with 16 bases between them. In DNA form, the CDR3 reads TGCGCCAGCAGCCAAGACCGACCTGATGGAGCTTCCTATAATTCACCCCTCCACTTT. Amino acids: CASSQDRPDGASYNSPLHF.

Only a few counts were recorded for this clone. J is TRBJ1-2 and V is TRBV9; D gene unclear. Germline loops: CDR1 SGDLS, CDR2 YYNGEE. V lost 0 bases and J 8 bases, leaving 17 bases between the germline ends. CDR3 length: 15 residues. Written as DNA, the CDR3 is TGTGCCAGCAGCGTAGACTGGGGTGTGATGGGAGGCTACACCTTC. Its translation is CASSVDWGVMGGYTF.

This clone has just a few counts. The chain couples TRBV7-2 to TRBJ2-7; tentative D call: TRBD2 (6 bases). The germline V gene encodes CDR1 SGHTA and CDR2 FQGNSA. Trimming shortened V by 5 bases and J by 4 bases, and 12 bases separated the two germline ends. The CDR3 sequence is 13 residues long. The DNA of the CDR3 is TGTGCCAGCAGCCCCCCGGGGGTGTACGAGCAGTACTTC. Its translation is CASSPPGVYEQYF.

V and J are TRBV7-2 and TRBJ2-5, with D perhaps TRBD1 (6 bases). The CDR3 sequence is 16 residues long. The germline V gene encodes CDR1 SGHTA and CDR2 FQGNSA. Trimming stripped 3 bases from V and 0 bases from J, with 14 bases between. The CDR3 loop reads CASSFSRTAYQETQYF. The CDR3 bases are TGTGCCAGCAGCTTCTCTCGGACAGCGTACCAAGAGACCCAGTACTTC.